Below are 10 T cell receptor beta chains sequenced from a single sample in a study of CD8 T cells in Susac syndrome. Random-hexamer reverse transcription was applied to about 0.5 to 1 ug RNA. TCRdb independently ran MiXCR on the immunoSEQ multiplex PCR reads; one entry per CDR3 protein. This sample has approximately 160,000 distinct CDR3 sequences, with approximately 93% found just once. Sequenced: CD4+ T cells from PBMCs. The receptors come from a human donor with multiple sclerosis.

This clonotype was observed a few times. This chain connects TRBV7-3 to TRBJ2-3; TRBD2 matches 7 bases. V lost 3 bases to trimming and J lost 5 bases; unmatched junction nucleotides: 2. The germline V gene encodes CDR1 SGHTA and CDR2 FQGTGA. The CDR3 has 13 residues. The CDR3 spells CASSFGGGDTQYF. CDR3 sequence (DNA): TGTGCCAGCAGCTTCGGCGGGGGAGATACGCAGTATTTT.

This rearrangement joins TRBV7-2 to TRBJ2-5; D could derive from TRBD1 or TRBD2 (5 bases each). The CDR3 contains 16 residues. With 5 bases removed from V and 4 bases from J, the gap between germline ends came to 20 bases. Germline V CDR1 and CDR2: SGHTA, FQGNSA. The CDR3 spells CASSQTVGGGLETQYF. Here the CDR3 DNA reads TGTGCCAGCAGCCAGACAGTTGGGGGTGGTTTAGAGACCCAGTACTTC.

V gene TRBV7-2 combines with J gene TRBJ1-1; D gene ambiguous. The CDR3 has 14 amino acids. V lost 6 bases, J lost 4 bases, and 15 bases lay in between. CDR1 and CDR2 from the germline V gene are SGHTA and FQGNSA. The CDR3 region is CASRPAGLRTEAFF. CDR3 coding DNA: TGTGCCAGCAGGCCGGCGGGGTTACGCACTGAAGCTTTCTTT.

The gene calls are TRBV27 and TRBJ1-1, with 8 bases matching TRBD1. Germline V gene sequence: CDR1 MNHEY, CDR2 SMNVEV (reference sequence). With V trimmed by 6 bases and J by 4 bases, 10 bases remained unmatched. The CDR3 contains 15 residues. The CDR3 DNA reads TGTGCCAGCAGAGGCCTGGACAGGGAGTCCACTGAAGCTTTCTTT. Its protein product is CASRGLDRESTEAFF.

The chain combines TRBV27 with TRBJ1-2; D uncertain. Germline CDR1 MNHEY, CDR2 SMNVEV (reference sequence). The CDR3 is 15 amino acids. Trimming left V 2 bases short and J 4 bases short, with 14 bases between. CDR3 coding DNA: TGTGCCAGCAGTTTAACCCCGACGGGCCTCTATGGCTACACCTTC. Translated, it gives CASSLTPTGLYGYTF.

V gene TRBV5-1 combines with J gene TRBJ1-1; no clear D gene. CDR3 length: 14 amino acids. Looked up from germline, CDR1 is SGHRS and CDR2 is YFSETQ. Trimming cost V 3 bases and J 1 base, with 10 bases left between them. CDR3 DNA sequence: TGCGCCAGCAGCTCGGAGGTCTGGAACACTGAAGCTTTCTTT. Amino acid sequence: CASSSEVWNTEAFF.

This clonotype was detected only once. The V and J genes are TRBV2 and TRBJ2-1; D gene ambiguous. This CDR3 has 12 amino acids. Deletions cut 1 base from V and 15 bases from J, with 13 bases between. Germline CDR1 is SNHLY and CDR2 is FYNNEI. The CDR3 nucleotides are TGTGCCAGCAGTGAAGGACCGACCGAGGCGTTCTTC. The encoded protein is CASSEGPTEAFF.

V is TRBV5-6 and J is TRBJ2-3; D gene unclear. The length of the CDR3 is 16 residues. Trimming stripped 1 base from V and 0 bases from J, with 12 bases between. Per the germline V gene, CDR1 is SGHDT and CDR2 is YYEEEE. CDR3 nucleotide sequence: TGTGCCAGCAGCTTGCTGGAGTCAACTAGCACAGATACGCAGTATTTT. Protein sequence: CASSLLESTSTDTQYF.

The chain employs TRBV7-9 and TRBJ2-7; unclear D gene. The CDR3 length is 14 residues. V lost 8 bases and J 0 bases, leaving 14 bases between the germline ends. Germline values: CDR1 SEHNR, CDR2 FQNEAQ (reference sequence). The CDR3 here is CASEAGTFSYEQYF. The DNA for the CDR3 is TGTGCCAGCGAGGCAGGTACCTTCTCCTACGAGCAGTACTTC.

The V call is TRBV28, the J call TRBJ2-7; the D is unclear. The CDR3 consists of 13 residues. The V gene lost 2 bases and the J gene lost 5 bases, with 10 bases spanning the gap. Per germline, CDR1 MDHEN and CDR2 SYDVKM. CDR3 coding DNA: TGTGCCAGCAGTTTAGTGTTTAGTAACGAGCAGTACTTC. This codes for CASSLVFSNEQYF.